This TCR beta chain stems from a study of shared clonotypes between healthy human individuals (dated by TCRdb to about 2020). In terms of the full investigation: A couple of women and a few men aged 18 to 49 years were included in the cohort. For each donor, CD4 naive and CD4 memory were each run on three plates, CD8 naive on two plates, and CD8 memory on one plate. To estimate repertoire size and how much clonotypes are shared between individuals, the study performed deep sequencing of blood TCR repertoires from a handful of healthy adults. Different laboratories and diverse techniques were used to prepare libraries and sequence TCR repertoires, to increase sequencing depth and limit assay-specific biases. Leukapheresis yielded between about 0.8 and 8.9 billion PBMCs per donor.

Study-level results and caveats: When a few donors were compared, the shared fraction of clonotypes was about 5% for naive CD4, roughly 3.3% for naive CD8, 2.3% for memory CD4, and around 0.4% for memory CD8. Compared with non-shared clonotypes, the clonotypes found in all four sorted-subset donors had higher generation probabilities. Even with the large sequencing depth, rarefaction of the sorted-subset datasets indicated that sequencing was incomplete. Pairwise subsampling led to the expectation that sequencing depth would affect the degree of clonotype sharing among donors. Because the study included a small number of donors, the genetic and exposure-history diversity represented was limited. Sampling was limited to blood, and TCR repertoires in tissue likely differ from TCR repertoires in blood. Naive subsets generally had larger estimated clonotype richness than memory subsets.

Using the deep immunoSEQ assay, multiplex PCR amplified TCR CDR3 regions from genomic DNA. Extracted genomic DNA from each cell subset was distributed evenly across all wells of several immunoSEQ 96-well plates, and each plate was treated as a replicate. Each replicate PCR for sorted subsets received about 180 ng genomic DNA, equal to about 30,000 T cell genomes. Purified libraries were measured with a Qubit 3.0 fluorometer, size-checked on a Bioanalyzer 2100, and measured again with the KAPA Library Quantification kit. A separate single-read 150-cycle Illumina NextSeq 550 flow cell was used to sequence each immunoSEQ 96-well plate. The original pipeline was this. Because the immunoSEQ output held only junctional sequences and lacked quality scores, the filtering could not match the filtering applied to full-length reads. Sequences were annotated with PyIR, a Python wrapper for IgBLAST v1.9, and V/J genes and CDR3 were assigned using IMGT germline references. Reads were removed for weak V/J assignments (E-value above 1e-6), missing CDR3, stop codons, out-of-frame junctions, or ambiguous translated residues. V3J clonotypes were defined as sequences sharing the same inferred V gene, J gene, and CDR3 amino acid sequence. To compute the percentage overlap between repertoires, the number of shared unique clonotypes was divided by the size of the smaller repertoire. Richness of each repertoire was evaluated using RTK rarefaction, the Chao1 estimator, and Recon v2.1 estimates of unobserved clonotypes. Generation probabilities were computed with OLGA for all TCRbeta clonotypes obtained by the gDNA method from several donors. TCRdb's version of the immuneACCESS table is confined to in-frame rearrangements and falls short of the full clone set. An unresolved V gene accounts for under half of the shortfall where checked; the remainder is of unknown origin. V and J calls and clone size follow that table, whereas D and trimming were derived from the DNA. This sample comprises 2,100,000 or so clones, around 95% of them detected only once. 0.1% to 0.15% of the sample lies in the top ten.

On this clone itself: Its antigen is still unknown. Per-base qualities were not stored, and no clone one base away is much larger.

The donors were healthy, HIV-negative adults who had no recently reported acute infections or vaccinations. Every donor was a Caucasian adult residing in Nashville, Tennessee, USA. CD4+ T cells were enriched through magnetic negative selection, after which naive cells were positively selected on CD45RA and the remaining negative fraction served as the memory subset. Blood was collected by leukapheresis, and PBMCs were isolated by Ficoll-Histopaque density gradient centrifugation and then cryopreserved in liquid nitrogen vapor phase. Purity and quantity of every magnetically sorted T cell population were checked by analytical flow cytometry. Each sorted fraction had its genomic DNA isolated and then quantified by UV absorbance on a Nanodrop 2000c. The CDR3, cysteine through phenylalanine, is 15 amino acids long. CDR3 DNA only is kept here, 45 bases in frame from base 1. Sequences MDHEN (CDR1) and SYDVKM (CDR2) are obtained from the germline V gene. Trimming leaves V shorter by 6 bases and J shorter by 3 bases, with the junction holding 10 bases beyond the gene matches.

Sequenced material: naive CD4+ T cells sorted from blood. The cell subset or site label of this sample denotes: CD45RA+ positively selected. The sequence came from a man in his late teens or twenties in good health. The sequence links TRBV28 to TRBJ1-2, and 7 junctional nucleotides match TRBD1. CDR3 protein: CASRGESTGHYGYTF. In nucleotide form, the sequence is TGTGCCAGCAGGGGGGAATCGACAGGGCACTATGGCTACACCTTC.